The 9 T cell receptor beta chains below all came from one sample that was sequenced in a study of blood T cells in healthy people across ages. Through a sample-barcoded 5' primer and a J-beta primer mix, a second PCR was run for roughly 6 to 12 cycles. MiXCR, run by TCRdb on the 5' RACE reads, gives a single entry per CDR3 protein. The data contain around 1,900,000 distinct CDR3 sequences, roughly two fifths of them singletons. The sequenced sample consisted of blood. These TCRs come from a human donor in good health.

This clonotype was observed a handful of times. The chain recombines TRBV6-4 with TRBJ2-2; D may be TRBD2 (6 bases). Germline V gives CDR1 MRHNA, CDR2 SNTAGT. V lost 8 bases, J lost 4 bases, and 14 bases lay in between. The CDR3 is 14 residues long. CDR3 protein: CASSAGSSTGELFF. Written as DNA, the CDR3 is TGTGCCAGCTCGGCGGGGTCCTCCACCGGGGAGCTGTTTTTT.

This clonotype was seen more than once but under ten times. The rearrangement joins TRBV12-3 or TRBV12-4 to TRBJ1-2, with 11 bases fitting TRBD1. The CDR3 is 18 amino acids. Trimming at V came to 7 bases and at J to 2 bases, leaving 15 bases not matched to a gene. CDR3 in DNA: TGTGCCAGCATGGGGGAACGGGACAGGGGGACCTTCAACTATGGCTACACCTTC. As protein: CASMGERDRGTFNYGYTF.

This sequence joins TRBV20-1 and TRBJ1-2; TRBD1 is a possible D gene (6 bases). The CDR3 length is 13 residues. Trimming took off 3 bases at V and 5 bases at J, with 13 bases between the two ends. In germline, CDR1 is DFQATT, CDR2 SNEGSKA (reference sequence). CDR3 coding DNA: TGCAGTGCTAGTACAGGGATCTCTTATGGCTACACCTTC. Residues: CSASTGISYGYTF.

Only a few counts were recorded for this clonotype. The V gene is TRBV7-3, the J gene TRBJ2-5, with D maybe TRBD1 (6 bases). The DNA end lines up better with TRBJ2-7; the J call may be wrong. The CDR3 is made up of 13 amino acids. Germline CDR1 SGHTA, CDR2 FQGTGA. CDR3 DNA sequence: TGTGCCAGCAGCAATGGGCCAGGGGACGAGCAGTACTTC. It is translated as CASSNGPGDEQYF.

The chain combines TRBV29-1 with TRBJ1-2, with no clear D. Germline assignment: CDR1 SQVTM and CDR2 ANQGSEA. V was pared by 0 bases and J by 8 bases, with 10 bases between. This CDR3 has 12 residues. CDR3 nucleotide sequence: TGCAGCGTTGAAGAAAGAGGTCCGGGCTACACCTTC. This encodes CSVEERGPGYTF.

The chain has TRBV7-2 and TRBJ2-4; 10 nucleotides align to TRBD1. V lost 2 bases to trimming and J lost 4 bases; unmatched junction nucleotides: 2. CDR3 size: 15 residues. Looked up from germline, CDR1 is SGHTA and CDR2 is FQGNSA. The CDR3 DNA is TGTGCCAGCAGCTTATGGGACAGGGGTAAAAACATTCAGTACTTC. The encoded protein is CASSLWDRGKNIQYF.

V gene TRBV12-3 or TRBV12-4 combines with J gene TRBJ2-7; D may be TRBD1 (5 bases). This CDR3 region has 15 residues. Trimming took off 3 bases at V and 2 bases at J, with 14 bases between the two ends. The CDR3 nucleotides read TGTGCCAGCAGTTTCTCTGTGACAGCCACCTACGAGCAGTACTTC. Its protein product is CASSFSVTATYEQYF.

Comments on this clonotype: The junction departs from germline at one end; a sequencing error may be responsible. The rearrangement joins TRBV7-8 to TRBJ1-2; 8 nucleotides line up with TRBD1. From germline, CDR1 is SGHVS and CDR2 FQNEAQ. The CDR3 totals 15 residues. Here the CDR3 reads CASSQGQGAGYGHTF. The CDR3 DNA sequence: TGTGCCAGCAGCCAGGGCCAGGGGGCAGGCTATGGCCACACCTTC.

Regarding this clonotype: Being one base from a much bigger clone, this may be a read error. The chain joins TRBV7-2 to TRBJ2-3; D is tentatively TRBD1 or TRBD2 (5 bases each). CDR1 and CDR2 from the germline V gene are SGHTA and FQGNSA. Trimming took 5 bases from V and 6 from J, leaving 18 bases between them. This CDR3 region has 15 residues. The CDR3 region has the DNA TGTGCCAGCAGCGGAAGATGGGACCCGAGGGATACGCAGTATTTT. Translated, it gives CASSGRWDPRDTQYF.